This TCR beta chain came from a study of T cell responses to AZD1222 COVID-19 vaccine. Points on this clone: The target antigen is unknown.

Clones were sequenced by immunoSEQ multiplex PCR, and TCRdb holds only the in-frame ones, with some missing. This sample has about 95,000 clones, with about 89% found just once. Looked up from germline, CDR1 is SNHLY and CDR2 is FYNNEI. The V and J ends lost 7 bases and 4 bases respectively, with 13 bases between them. The CDR3 loop spans 14 amino acids. Findings and limits, study-wide: Spike-specific TCR depth and breadth grew after two AZD1222 doses.

The TCR originated in an adult in good health. The sequencing used peripheral blood, collected on day 0 of AZD1222 vaccination. The rearrangement links TRBV2 to TRBJ2-2, with a tentative D call TRBD1 (6 bases). The CDR3 loop is CASKFDRLTGELFF. The CDR3 DNA sequence: TGTGCCAGCAAATTCGACAGGCTCACCGGGGAGCTGTTTTTT.